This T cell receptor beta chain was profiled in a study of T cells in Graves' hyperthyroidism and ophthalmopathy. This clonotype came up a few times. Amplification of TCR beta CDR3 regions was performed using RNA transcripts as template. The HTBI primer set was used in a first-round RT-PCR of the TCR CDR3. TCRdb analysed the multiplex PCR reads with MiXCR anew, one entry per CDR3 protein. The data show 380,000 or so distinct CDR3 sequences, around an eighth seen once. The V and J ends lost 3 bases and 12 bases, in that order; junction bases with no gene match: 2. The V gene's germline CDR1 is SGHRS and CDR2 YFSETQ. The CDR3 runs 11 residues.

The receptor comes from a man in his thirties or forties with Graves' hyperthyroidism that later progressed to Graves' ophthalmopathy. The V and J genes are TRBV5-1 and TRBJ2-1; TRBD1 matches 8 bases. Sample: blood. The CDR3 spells CASSSDRGQFF. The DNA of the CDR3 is TGCGCCAGCAGCTCAGACAGGGGGCAGTTCTTC.